The subject of this entry is one T cell receptor beta chain. It lacks a known antigen. No clone much larger than this one lies a single base away; base qualities are absent. This sample stems from a study of cytomegalovirus exposure and HLA in healthy donors (dated by TCRdb to about 2017). Regarding the research as a whole: In an earlier analysis of several hundred of the donors, around 290 Gb of sequence data and roughly 100 million unique TCR beta sequences from 180 million or so T cells were reported. To decide whether each TCR beta V gene segment behaved as functional or pseudogenic, an earlier analysis of some 570 of the donors relied on high-throughput TCR beta sequencing. HLA typing covered class I and class II loci at four-digit resolution. Among 300 to 450 genotyped donors of the cohort, an average of approximately 240,000 unique TCR beta nucleotide sequences were sequenced per donor, about a sixth of them non-productive. Of the approximately 400 genotyped donors, 81% fell in the genetic ancestry cluster associated with self-reported Caucasian donors. Typing coverage varied by locus: roughly 620-640 donors for A, B, C, DRB1 and DQB1; roughly 510 for DQA1; 600 to 610 for DPA1; fewer than 480 for DPB1. An early release that covered fewer than 750 HLA-typed donors contained around 300 gigabases of sequencing data and tens of millions of unique TCR sequences. In the later analysis, no new phenotypic data were used to find candidate immune exposures; instead, reliance was placed on TCR beta sequences and their occurrence across donors. Along with the approximately 620-subject first cohort, a separate validation cohort of around 120 different subjects was used. Genome-wide SNP genotypes for about three fifths of the roughly 670 donors were used in a later genetic analysis, which treated that subset as a discovery cohort. The study used immunosequencing to profile the T cell repertoires of hundreds of subjects and linked those repertoires to cytomegalovirus serostatus. All discovery cohort repertoires had been generated on a single sequencing platform. A later analysis re-examined previously published TCR beta repertoires from 610 or so donors and added high-resolution HLA genotyping to investigate patterns of TCR occurrence. To predict cytomegalovirus infection status, the study brought together high-throughput TCR immunosequencing, statistical association of individual TCRs with disease status, and machine learning. The study was designed to test whether signatures of past pathogen exposure could be identified by cataloging public T cell receptors. Roughly 5 DR-DQ haplotypes were handled as single units for association and clustering, since linkage in the cohort was strong. Donor age, sex, ethnicity and CMV serostatus were collected together with the repertoire data. Points the paper makes about the study in general: In a later analysis, TCR association rates were found to vary across HLA loci, with the most associated TCRs seen for DRB1 alleles and the fewest for HLA-C alleles. A cluster of highly shared sequence variants was judged likely to be a technical artifact of the sequencing pipeline. According to a later genetic analysis, donors in an Asian-associated ancestry cluster had fewer N-insertions in productive TCRs than the approximately 650-donor mean. Correlated functional status among segregating V segments might reflect linkage disequilibrium, but an unknown experimental factor could not be ruled out. While some public TCRs were present in many individuals, most TCR sequences turned up only very rarely across donors. A further reported finding was that TCR beta sequences accurately predicted the HLA-A and HLA-B alleles for most subjects in the first cohort. Three of the identified cytomegalovirus-associated TCR beta chains were confirmed in vitro to be specific for cytomegalovirus antigens. In the study, 150 to 200 TCR beta chains were listed as associated with cytomegalovirus. CMV serostatus was the only immune exposure information available for the cohort. Some IMGT-functional V segments, including TRBV6-2 and TRBV6-3, could not be distinguished by the 87-base-pair reads and were therefore excluded. Compared with equally common non-associated chains, HLA-associated TCR beta chains in a later analysis were more clonally expanded and had lower generation probabilities. Because some donors lacked HLA typing at each locus, the association tests relied only on the typed subset. The presence/absence analyses assumed that sequencing depth was roughly uniform across donors, and that assumption may not be true. Specific HLA alleles were associated with over 15,000 TCR beta sequences at a false discovery rate of 0.05 in a later analysis. The cohort was sequenced for TCR beta chains only, and without alpha or paired-chain data the features that could be detected were limited. V-gene and J-gene trimming of TCR beta chains was associated with a missense DCLRE1C variant in a later genetic analysis, and the association was replicated in an independent cohort. Assigning TCR associations to individual alleles was difficult when HLA alleles, especially DR and DQ, strongly co-occurred. Some 16 rarely observed V segments, including chromosome 9 orphons, were excluded from the earlier analysis of about 600 of the donors because counts were too low. A later analysis found that most CMV-associated TCR beta chains appeared HLA-restricted, with HLA associations seemingly driven largely by CMV exposure. In an earlier analysis of 587 of the donors, most TCR beta V segments appeared in productive rearrangements about 87% or about 30% of the time, broadly matching IMGT annotations. The authors suggested that the approach could potentially be extended to other disease states and immunological phenotypes. The classifier was reported to diagnose cytomegalovirus status with high specificity and sensitivity in both the original and validation cohorts. In a later analysis, several top co-occurrence clusters were reported to appear linked to parvovirus B19, influenza, CMV and Epstein-Barr virus.

Receptor amplification or capture employed the immunoSEQ multiplex PCR assay. For the multiplex PCR, a mixture combining 60 forward primers for TCR Vbeta segments and 13 reverse primers for TCR Jbeta segments was used. The CDR3 region of rearranged TCR beta genes was amplified from genomic DNA by a multiplex PCR assay. On the Illumina HiSeq System, the amplified TCR beta libraries were sequenced as 87-base-pair reads. As for the original processing: A later analysis counted about 80 million unique TCR beta chains across the 550 to 800 repertoires, and some 11 million of these chains were shared by at least two donors. To remove PCR and sequencing errors, raw reads were error-corrected and collapsed into unique sequences using a nearest-neighbor algorithm that merged closely related sequences. Alignment of CDR3 sequences to IMGT reference sequences was used to assign V, D and J gene segments. For a sequence to be retained, a match of at least six nucleotides was required to both a V gene segment and a J gene segment. Rearrangements were called productive when the CDR3 lacked stop codons and stayed in frame with V and J; all others were non-productive. CDR3 was defined according to IMGT convention as the region running from the second conserved V-encoded cysteine to the conserved J-encoded phenylalanine. In an earlier analysis of around 570 of the donors, sequences lacking an unambiguous match to a single V gene segment were excluded. An earlier analysis of 587 of the donors called V segments functional above 56.7% productive rearrangements and segregating when the between-donor standard deviation exceeded 5%. A statistical classification framework was developed to diagnose cytomegalovirus status using the catalog of TCR beta chain sequences. In a later analysis, V and J genes were assigned by comparing TCR nucleotide sequences against IMGT/GENE-DB human TR gene sequences. In a later analysis, CDR3 sequences and most-parsimonious VDJ recombination scenarios were assigned using the TCRdist pipeline. A later analysis defined each TCR beta chain by its CDR3 amino acid sequence plus V-gene family, and excluded reads lacking a unique V-gene family. In a later analysis, approximately 590 highly shared, low-generation-probability nucleotide sequences were removed to address suspected cross-contamination and a sequencing artifact. For each public chain, a later analysis derived a clonal expansion index from normalized ranks of inferred template counts within each repertoire. In a later analysis, generation probabilities were computed with a VDJ recombination model fitted to out-of-frame rearrangements, and the resulting probabilities were checked against IGoR. In a later analysis, TCR-TCR, TCR-HLA and TCR-CMV co-occurrence was scored with hypergeometric tests, and a repertoire-size bias correction was applied to TCR pairs. A later analysis estimated false discovery rates by permuting HLA or CMV assignments 20 times. In a later analysis, co-occurring TCRs were grouped using DBSCAN, with TCRdist sequence similarity added in when clustering inside HLA-allele-positive subsets. For co-occurrence clustering, repertoires with fewer than 30,000 or more than 120,000 public chains were excluded, along with roughly 5 repertoires with anomalous nucleotide sharing. TCRdb provides this immuneACCESS table in a form limited to in-frame rearrangements. Some clones are lacking; in checked studies, under half of them reflect an unresolved V gene, and why the rest are absent is not known. V and J calls and clone size are given by that table; D and trimming were obtained from the DNA. This sample comprises 150,000 to 200,000 clones, 80% to 85% of them detected only once. About 2.3% of the sample comes from the top ten.

In total, roughly 670 healthy bone marrow donors made up the cohort. At the time of sampling, every cohort member was nominally healthy, though immune exposures that went unrecorded were likely present. The donor was CMV seronegative and was included in the group of a few hundred seronegative cohort members. Every donor gave a peripheral blood sample, and the peripheral blood mononuclear cells from that sample were used for TCR beta sequencing. The Qiagen DNeasy Blood Extraction Kit was used to extract genomic DNA from the blood cell samples. Relative to germline, V is 5 bases shorter and J is 4 bases shorter, with 14 bases between their ends. The germline V gene (reference sequence) supplies CDR1 MNHEY and CDR2 SMNVEV. From the cysteine through the phenylalanine, the CDR3 covers 14 amino acids. Just CDR3 DNA is preserved here, 42 bases in frame from base 1.

Source material: PBMCs. The V and J genes are TRBV27 and TRBJ2-5; TRBD2 is a weak D gene call, 7 bases matching. This clonotype was sampled from a male donor in good health and CMV-seronegative. The CDR3 protein sequence reads: CASSPRGGRETQYF. The sequenced DNA is TGTGCCAGCAGTCCAAGGGGGGGCCGAGAGACCCAGTACTTC.